This record looks at one T cell receptor (beta chain) sequence and its context. This sample is drawn from a study of blood T cell repertoires in COVID-19. TCRdb's table, derived via immunoSEQ multiplex PCR, lists solely in-frame clones and lacks some. The sample lists around 70,000 clones; roughly 84% were seen once. Germline V gene sequence: CDR1 SGDLS, CDR2 YYNGEE. CDR3 size: 15 residues. V was shortened by 0 bases and J by 8 bases, with 15 bases between the two germline ends. The receptor was isolated from a man in his fifties with active COVID-19. The rearrangement uses TRBV9 and TRBJ2-1; tentatively, D is TRBD1 (5 bases). Material for sequencing was peripheral blood. CDR3 residues: CASSVAAGSGHEQFF. CDR3 nucleotide sequence: TGTGCCAGCAGCGTAGCGGCAGGGTCAGGGCATGAGCAGTTCTTC.